This T cell receptor beta chain emerged from a study of T cells in Graves' hyperthyroidism and ophthalmopathy. General observations from the study: Expanded thyroid clonotypes (above 0.001) were mostly also found in blood.

Newly diagnosed patients aged 18 to 65 had hyperthyroidism of under 2 months' duration. This clonotype was observed many times. Its antigen remains unknown. Using RNA transcripts as the source, TCR beta CDR3 regions were amplified. The HTBI primer set was used in a first-round RT-PCR of the TCR CDR3. TCRdb ran MiXCR on the multiplex PCR reads and lists one entry per CDR3 protein. The table shows under 350,000 distinct CDR3 sequences, with 13% occurring only once. The receptor comes from a woman in her twenties or thirties with Graves' hyperthyroidism that later progressed to Graves' ophthalmopathy. Sequencing used blood.

In nucleotides, the CDR3 is TGTGCCAGTAGTATCACCGGAGGTGGGAACACTGAAGCTTTCTTT. Residues: CASSITGGGNTEAFF. The chain joins TRBV19 to TRBJ1-1; no firm D call. The CDR3 sequence is 15 residues long. V was pared by 3 bases and J by 1 base, with 12 bases between. Per germline, CDR1 LNHDA and CDR2 SQIVND (reference sequence).